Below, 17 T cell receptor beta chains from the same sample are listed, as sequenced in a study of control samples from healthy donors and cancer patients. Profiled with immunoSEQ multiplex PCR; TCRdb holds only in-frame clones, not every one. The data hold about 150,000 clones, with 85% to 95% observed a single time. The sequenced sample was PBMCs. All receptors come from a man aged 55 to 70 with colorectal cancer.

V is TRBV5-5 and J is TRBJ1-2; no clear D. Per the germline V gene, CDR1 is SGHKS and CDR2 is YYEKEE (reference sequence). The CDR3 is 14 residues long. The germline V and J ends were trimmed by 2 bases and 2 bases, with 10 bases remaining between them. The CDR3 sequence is CASSLWEGNYGYTF. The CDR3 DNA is TGTGCCAGCAGCTTATGGGAGGGAAACTATGGCTACACCTTC.

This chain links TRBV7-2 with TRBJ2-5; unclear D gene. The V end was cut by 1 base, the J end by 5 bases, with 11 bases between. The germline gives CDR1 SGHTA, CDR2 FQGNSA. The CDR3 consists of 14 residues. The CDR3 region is CASSLDRPPETQYF. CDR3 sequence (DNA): TGTGCCAGCAGCTTAGACAGACCCCCCGAGACCCAGTACTTC.

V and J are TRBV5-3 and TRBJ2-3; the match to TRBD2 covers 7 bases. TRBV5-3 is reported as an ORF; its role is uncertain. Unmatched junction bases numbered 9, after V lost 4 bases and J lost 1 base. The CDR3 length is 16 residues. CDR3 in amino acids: CARSPTGGSGTDTQYF. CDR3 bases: TGTGCCAGAAGCCCCACCGGGGGGAGTGGCACAGATACGCAGTATTTT.

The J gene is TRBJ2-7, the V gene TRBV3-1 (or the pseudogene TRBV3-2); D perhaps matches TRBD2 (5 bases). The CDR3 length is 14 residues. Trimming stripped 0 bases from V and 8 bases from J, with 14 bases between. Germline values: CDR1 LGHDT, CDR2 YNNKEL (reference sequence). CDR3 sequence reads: CASSQDVQVGKQYF. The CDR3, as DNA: TGTGCCAGCAGCCAAGATGTTCAGGTCGGGAAGCAGTACTTC.

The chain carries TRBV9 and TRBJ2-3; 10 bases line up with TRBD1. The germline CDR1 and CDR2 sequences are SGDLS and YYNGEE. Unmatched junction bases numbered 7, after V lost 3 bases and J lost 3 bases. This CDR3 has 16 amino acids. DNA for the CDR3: TGTGCCAGCAGCGGCCTCTGGGGACAGGGGACAGATACGCAGTATTTT. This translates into CASSGLWGQGTDTQYF.

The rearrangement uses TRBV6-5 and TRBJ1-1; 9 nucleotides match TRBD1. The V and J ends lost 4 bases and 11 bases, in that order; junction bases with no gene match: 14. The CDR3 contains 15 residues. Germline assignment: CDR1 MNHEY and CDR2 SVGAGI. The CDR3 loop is CASSSGTGIGVGAFF. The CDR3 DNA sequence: TGTGCCAGCAGTTCCGGGACAGGGATCGGAGTTGGGGCTTTCTTT.

The CDR3 DNA sequence: TGTGCCAGCAGTTTAAGGGAGTCGGAGAAAGCTTTCTTT. Protein sequence: CASSLRESEKAFF. V gene TRBV12-3 or TRBV12-4 combines with J gene TRBJ1-1; D not resolved. Trimming removed 2 bases from V and 9 bases from J, with 13 bases in between. This CDR3 has 13 amino acids.

The CDR3 region is CASSQDSGWDTQYF. As DNA, the CDR3 is TGCGCCAGCAGCCAAGATTCGGGTTGGGATACGCAGTATTTT. The chain carries TRBV4-1 and TRBJ2-3; D is uncertain. The length of the CDR3 is 14 residues. Trimming removed 0 bases at V and 6 bases at J, with 10 bases between. The germline V gene has CDR1 MGHRA and CDR2 YSYEKL.

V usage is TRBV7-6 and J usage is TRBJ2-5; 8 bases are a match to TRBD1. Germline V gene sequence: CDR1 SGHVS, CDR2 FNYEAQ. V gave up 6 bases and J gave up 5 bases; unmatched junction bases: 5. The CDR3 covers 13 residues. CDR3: CASSQTGVETQYF. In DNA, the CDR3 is TGTGCCAGCAGTCAGACAGGGGTCGAGACCCAGTACTTC. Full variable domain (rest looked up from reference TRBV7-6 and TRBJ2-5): GAGVSQSPRYKVTKRGQDVALRCDPISGHVSLYWYRQALGQGPEFLTYFNYEAQQDKSGLPNDRFSAERPEGSISTLTIQRTEQRDSAMYRCASSQTGVETQYFGPGTRLLVL.

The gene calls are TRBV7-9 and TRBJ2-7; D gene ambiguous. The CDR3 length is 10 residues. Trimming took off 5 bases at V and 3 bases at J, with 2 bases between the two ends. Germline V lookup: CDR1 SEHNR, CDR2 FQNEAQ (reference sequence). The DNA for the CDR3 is TGTGCCAGCAGCAGCTACGAGCAGTACTTC. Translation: CASSSYEQYF.

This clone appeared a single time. The CDR3 nucleotides read TGTGCCAGCAGCTCCACGGGGGTCTCAAATGAGCAGTTCTTC. Amino acids: CASSSTGVSNEQFF. The V and J genes are TRBV5-4 and TRBJ2-1, with D tentatively TRBD2 (6 bases). V gave up 3 bases and J gave up 7 bases, with 14 bases separating them. The CDR3 spans 14 residues. The germline V gene encodes CDR1 SGHNT and CDR2 YYREEE (reference sequence).

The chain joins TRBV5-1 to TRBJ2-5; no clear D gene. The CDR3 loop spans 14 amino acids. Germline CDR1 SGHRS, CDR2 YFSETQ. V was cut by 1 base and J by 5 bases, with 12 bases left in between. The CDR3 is CASSLREGWETQYF. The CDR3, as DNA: TGCGCCAGCAGCTTGAGGGAAGGATGGGAGACCCAGTACTTC.

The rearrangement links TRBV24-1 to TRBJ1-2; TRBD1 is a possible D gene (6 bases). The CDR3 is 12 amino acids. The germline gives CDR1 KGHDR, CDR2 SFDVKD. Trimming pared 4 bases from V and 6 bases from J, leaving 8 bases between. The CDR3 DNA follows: TGTGCCACCAGTGAGCGGGGGCATGGCTACACCTTC. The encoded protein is CATSERGHGYTF.

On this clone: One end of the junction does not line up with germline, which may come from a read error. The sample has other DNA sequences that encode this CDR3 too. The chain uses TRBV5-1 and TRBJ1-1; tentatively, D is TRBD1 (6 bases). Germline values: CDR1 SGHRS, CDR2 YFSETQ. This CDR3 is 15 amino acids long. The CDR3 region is CASRRTAEPNTEAFF. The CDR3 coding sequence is TGTGCCAGCAGGCGGACAGCGGAGCCGAACACTGAAGCTTTCTTT.

In nucleotides, the CDR3 is TGTGCCAGCAGTTACTCCATCTTGCGCGAGCAGTACTTC. Protein sequence: CASSYSILREQYF. This chain connects TRBV6-5 to TRBJ2-7; D not certain. CDR3 size: 13 residues. Per germline, CDR1 MNHEY and CDR2 SVGAGI. V gave up 0 bases and J gave up 6 bases, with 9 bases separating them.

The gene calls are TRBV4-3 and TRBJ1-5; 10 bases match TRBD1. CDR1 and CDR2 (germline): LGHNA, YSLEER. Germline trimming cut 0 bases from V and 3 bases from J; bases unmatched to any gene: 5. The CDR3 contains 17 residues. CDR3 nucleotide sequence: TGCGCCAGCAGCCAAGATAGGACAGGGGGTCCCAATCAGCCCCAGCATTTT. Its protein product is CASSQDRTGGPNQPQHF.

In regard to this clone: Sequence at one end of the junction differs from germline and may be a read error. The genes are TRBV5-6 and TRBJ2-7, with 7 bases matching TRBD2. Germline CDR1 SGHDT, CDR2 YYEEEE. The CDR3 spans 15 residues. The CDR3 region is CASSLVGRASHEQYF. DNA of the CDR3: TGTGCCAGCAGCTTGGTTGGGAGGGCCTCCCACGAGCAGTACTTC.